This TCR beta chain comes out of a study of regulatory T cells in long-lasting Graves disease. This clonotype was counted at least ten times. The antigen is unknown. Time point in this sample: newly diagnosed GD, antithyroid drugs for less than 3 months. Isolated PBMC RNA provided the starting material for the TCR library. Regarding the study as a whole: Reduced TCR diversity was observed in persistent Graves' patients versus newly diagnosed patients.

The authors built TCR beta libraries using iRepertoire HTBI primers and Arm-PCR of CDR3 regions. TCRdb reprocessed the multiplex PCR reads with MiXCR, giving one entry per CDR3 protein. Altogether 550,000 to 600,000 distinct CDR3 sequences are present, about 16% being singletons, with the ten largest covering around 12%. This sample also belongs to another study, concerning T cells in Graves' hyperthyroidism and ophthalmopathy. That source adds: Initially, a first-round RT-PCR of the TCR CDR3 employed the HTBI primer set.

The sample here was peripheral blood mononuclear cells (PBMCs), taken at new diagnosis, from a patient treated with antithyroid drugs. This receptor was obtained from a man between 18 and 35 years old with Graves disease.

In nucleotides, the CDR3 is TGTGCCAGCAGTCTACTAGCGGGACCTCTGCCAGATACGCAGTATTTT. Translation: CASSLLAGPLPDTQYF. The chain joins TRBV12-3 or TRBV12-4 to TRBJ2-3; 10 bases are a match to TRBD2. The length of the CDR3 is 16 residues. J was trimmed by 4 bases and V by 5 bases; bases with no gene match: 9.